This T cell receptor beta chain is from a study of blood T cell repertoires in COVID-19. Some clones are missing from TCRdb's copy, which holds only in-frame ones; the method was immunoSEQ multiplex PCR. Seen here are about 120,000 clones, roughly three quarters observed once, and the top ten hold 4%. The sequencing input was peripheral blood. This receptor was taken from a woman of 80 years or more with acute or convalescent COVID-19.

As DNA, the CDR3 is TGTGCCAGTAGTGCAGGACAGCTAATTTACAATGAGCAGTTCTTC. Amino acids: CASSAGQLIYNEQFF. The chain combines TRBV19 with TRBJ2-1; TRBD1 is a possible D gene (6 bases). Looked up from germline, CDR1 is LNHDA and CDR2 is SQIVND (reference sequence). The germline V and J ends were trimmed by 5 bases and 4 bases, with 15 bases remaining between them. This CDR3 spans 15 amino acids. Supplemented by reference TRBV19 and TRBJ2-1, the full variable domain reads DGGITQSPKYLFRKEGQNVTLSCEQNLNHDAMYWYRQDPGQGLRLIYYSQIVNDFQKGDIAEGYSVSREKKESFPLTVTSAQKNPTAFYLCASSAGQLIYNEQFFGPGTRLTVL.